Presented here are 10 T cell receptor beta chains from one specimen sequenced in a study of blood T cell repertoires in COVID-19. TCRdb keeps only in-frame clones here, not all; method: immunoSEQ multiplex PCR. Here the sample spans about 210,000 clones, roughly 86% being singletons. The sample was PBMCs or T cells enriched from blood (not recorded which). All receptors derive from a man aged 18-30 years with acute COVID-19.

This chain connects TRBV6-5 to TRBJ1-5; D ambiguous. CDR3 length equals 12 residues. CDR1 and CDR2 (germline): MNHEY, SVGAGI. Deletions cut 4 bases from V and 7 bases from J, with 8 bases between. CDR3 in amino acids: CASSLDTQPQHF. The CDR3, as DNA: TGTGCCAGCAGTTTAGACACCCAGCCCCAGCATTTT.

The gene calls are TRBV29-1 and TRBJ2-1, with 10 bases identical to TRBD2. Germline V gene data show CDR1 as SQVTM and CDR2 as ANQGSEA. This CDR3 comprises 17 residues. J was trimmed by 2 bases and V by 1 base; bases with no gene match: 8. The CDR3 sequence: CSVEGGSGRAAYNEQFF. The CDR3 nucleotides read TGCAGCGTTGAAGGAGGGAGCGGGAGGGCTGCCTACAATGAGCAGTTCTTC.

The chain recombines TRBV5-1 with TRBJ1-5; possibly TRBD1 for D (5 bases). The CDR3 contains 13 residues. V lost 1 base and J lost 5, with 7 bases in between. CDR1 is SGHRS, CDR2 YFSETQ, per germline. This CDR3 is CASSLRGDQPQHF. In DNA form, the CDR3 reads TGCGCCAGCAGCTTGAGGGGCGATCAGCCCCAGCATTTT.

This chain links TRBV9 with TRBJ2-1; the D gene is possibly TRBD2 (5 bases). V lost 0 bases and J 10 bases, leaving 5 bases between the germline ends. Per the germline V gene, CDR1 is SGDLS and CDR2 is YYNGEE. The CDR3 is 11 amino acids. The CDR3 is CASSVAGEQFF. The CDR3 coding sequence is TGTGCCAGCAGCGTAGCGGGAGAGCAGTTCTTC.

V gene TRBV18 combines with J gene TRBJ1-5; D not certain. Germline values: CDR1 KGHSH, CDR2 LQKENI. The CDR3 is 13 amino acids. Trimming removed 6 bases at V and 0 bases at J, with 6 bases between. For the CDR3, the DNA is TGTGCCAGCTCGCCTACTAGCAATCAGCCCCAGCATTTT. This translates into CASSPTSNQPQHF.

The chain uses TRBV28 and TRBJ2-7; D possibly corresponds to TRBD1 (6 bases). The CDR3 runs to 13 residues. V lost 5 bases and J 4 bases, leaving 12 bases between the germline ends. Germline V lookup: CDR1 MDHEN, CDR2 SYDVKM. The CDR3 sequence: CASSRTAPYEQYF. CDR3 DNA: TGTGCCAGCAGTCGGACAGCCCCTTACGAGCAGTACTTC.

V usage is TRBV30 and J usage is TRBJ1-6; no clear D. Trimming cost V 0 bases and J 0 bases, with 21 bases left between them. Looked up from germline, CDR1 is GTSNPN and CDR2 is SVGIG (reference sequence). This CDR3 contains 20 residues. The DNA for the CDR3 is TGTGCCTGGAGTGTATCTAGTTATGGCACAACATACTCCTATAATTCACCCCTCCACTTT. This encodes CAWSVSSYGTTYSYNSPLHF.

This chain links TRBV2 with TRBJ2-7, with a weak D call TRBD1 (9 bases). CDR1 is SNHLY, CDR2 FYNNEI, per germline. The ends were cut back, 7 bases at V and 6 bases at J, with 19 bases in the middle. There are 14 residues in the CDR3. The CDR3 coding sequence is TGTGCCAGCACGGGGGGGACAGGGCATGGCGAGCAGTACTTC. Encoded protein: CASTGGTGHGEQYF.

The chain combines TRBV30 with TRBJ1-6; D uncertain. Germline CDR1 and CDR2: GTSNPN and SVGIG (reference sequence). V lost 5 bases and J lost 13, with 18 bases in between. The length of the CDR3 is 13 residues. The CDR3 coding sequence is TGTGCCTGGTGGAAGGGAGACCGAGGCCCCCTCCACTTT. This sequence encodes CAWWKGDRGPLHF.

The chain links TRBV18 to TRBJ2-7, with 9 bases identical to TRBD2. This CDR3 contains 16 residues. The ends lost 2 bases at V and 2 bases at J; junction bases unmatched: 7. Per the germline V gene, CDR1 is KGHSH and CDR2 is LQKENI. The CDR3 DNA sequence: TGTGCCAGCTCACCAGGGTGGCGGGAGGGCCCCTACGAGCAGTACTTC. Encoded protein: CASSPGWREGPYEQYF.